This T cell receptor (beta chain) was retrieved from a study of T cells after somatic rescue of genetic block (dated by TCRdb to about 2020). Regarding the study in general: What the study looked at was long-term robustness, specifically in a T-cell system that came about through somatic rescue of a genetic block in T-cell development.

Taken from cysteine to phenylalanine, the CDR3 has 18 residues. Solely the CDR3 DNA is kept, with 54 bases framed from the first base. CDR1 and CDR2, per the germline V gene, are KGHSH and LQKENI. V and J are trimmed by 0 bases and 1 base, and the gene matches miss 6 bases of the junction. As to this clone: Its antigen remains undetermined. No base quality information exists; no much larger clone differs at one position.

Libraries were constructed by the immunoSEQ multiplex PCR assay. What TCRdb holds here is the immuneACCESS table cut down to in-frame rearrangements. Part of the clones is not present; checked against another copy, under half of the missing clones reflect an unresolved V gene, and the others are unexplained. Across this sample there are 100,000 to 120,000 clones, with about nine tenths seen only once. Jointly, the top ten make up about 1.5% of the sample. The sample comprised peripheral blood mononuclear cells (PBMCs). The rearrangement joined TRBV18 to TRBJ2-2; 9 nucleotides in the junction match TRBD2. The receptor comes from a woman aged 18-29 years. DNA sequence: TGTGCCAGCTCACCACCGAATAGCGGGGGTGTGAACACCGGGGAGCTGTTTTTT. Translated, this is CASSPPNSGGVNTGELFF.